Following are 18 T cell receptor beta chains from one sample sequenced in a study of blood T cell repertoires in COVID-19. Method: immunoSEQ multiplex PCR; TCRdb's copy keeps in-frame clones and lacks some. The data show some 490,000 clones, with approximately 83% seen just once and approximately 3% held by the top ten. Specimen: peripheral blood. These receptors originate from a human donor in a cohort sampled during active COVID-19.

The rearrangement links TRBV6-4 to TRBJ2-3, with 7 bases aligning to TRBD1. J was trimmed by 5 bases and V by 6 bases; bases with no gene match: 5. Germline CDR1 is MRHNA and CDR2 is SNTAGT. CDR3 length equals 13 residues. CDR3 sequence reads: CASRTPGGDTQYF. The CDR3 DNA reads TGTGCCAGCAGGACCCCAGGGGGAGATACGCAGTATTTT.

This clone was recorded once. The V call is TRBV30, the J call TRBJ1-1, with D possibly matching TRBD1 (5 bases). This CDR3 is 13 amino acids long. The V and J ends lost 0 bases and 4 bases respectively, with 9 bases between them. CDR1 is GTSNPN, CDR2 SVGIG, per germline (reference sequence). The DNA for the CDR3 is TGTGCCTGGAGTGTAGGAGGGGCCACTGAAGCTTTCTTT. Translating it yields CAWSVGGATEAFF.

This sequence joins TRBV9 and TRBJ1-1; 8 nucleotides align to TRBD1. V gave up 3 bases and J gave up 0 bases; unmatched junction bases: 13. This CDR3 has 18 residues. CDR1 and CDR2 from the germline V gene are SGDLS and YYNGEE. As DNA, the CDR3 is TGTGCCAGCAGCGCGGGGGACAGGACAACGGGCCTGAACACTGAAGCTTTCTTT. Translating gives CASSAGDRTTGLNTEAFF.

This chain uses TRBV28 with TRBJ1-5; a possible D gene is TRBD1 (6 bases). V gave up 5 bases and J gave up 3 bases, with 17 bases separating them. The CDR3 length is 16 residues. From germline, CDR1 is MDHEN and CDR2 SYDVKM. The CDR3 region has the DNA TGTGCCAGCAGTAGGCAACAGGGTTCATCCAATCAGCCCCAGCATTTT. Its translation: CASSRQQGSSNQPQHF.

The V and J genes are TRBV30 and TRBJ1-2; weak D call: TRBD1 (6 bases). Between the trimmed V and J ends, which lost 3 bases and 6 bases, there was a span of 11 bases. The CDR3 is 12 amino acids. CDR1 is GTSNPN and CDR2 is SVGIG in the germline V gene (reference sequence). CDR3 in amino acids: CAWSRDTDGYTF. The CDR3 bases are TGTGCCTGGAGCAGGGACACCGATGGCTACACCTTC.

The chain recombines TRBV3-1 (or the pseudogene TRBV3-2) with TRBJ2-5; D is unresolved. Germline CDR1 reads LGHDT; CDR2 reads YNNKEL (reference sequence). The CDR3 totals 15 residues. V lost 4 bases and J 4 bases, leaving 16 bases between the germline ends. The CDR3 DNA reads TGTGCCAGCAGCCCCTACGTTGCGGCGCGAGAGACCCAGTACTTC. It translates to CASSPYVAARETQYF.

The chain combines TRBV7-3 with TRBJ2-5, with 13 bases aligning to TRBD2. V shed 4 bases, J shed 2 bases, and the junction held 4 bases outside the gene matches. The CDR3 has 16 amino acids. CDR1 SGHTA and CDR2 FQGTGA come from the germline V gene. The CDR3 protein is CASSSELAGGQETQYF. Here the CDR3 DNA reads TGTGCCAGCAGCTCCGAACTAGCGGGGGGGCAAGAGACCCAGTACTTC.

V usage is TRBV19 and J usage is TRBJ2-7; the D gene is possibly TRBD2 (6 bases). V was cut by 1 base and J by 6 bases, with 16 bases left in between. CDR3 length: 15 amino acids. The germline V gene encodes CDR1 LNHDA and CDR2 SQIVND (reference sequence). CDR3 protein: CASSIGGVETSEQYF. The CDR3 nucleotides are TGTGCCAGTAGTATAGGCGGGGTTGAGACATCCGAGCAGTACTTC.

The rearrangement uses TRBV29-1 and TRBJ1-1, with D possibly matching TRBD1 (6 bases). Germline CDR1 is SQVTM and CDR2 is ANQGSEA. V was pared by 5 bases and J by 3 bases, with 16 bases between. The CDR3 has 14 residues. CDR3 amino acids: CSVTLGGADTEAFF. CDR3 bases: TGCAGCGTTACTTTGGGGGGGGCGGACACTGAAGCTTTCTTT.

The chain links TRBV10-3 to TRBJ1-2, with 9 positions matching TRBD1. The germline CDR1 and CDR2 sequences are ENHRY and SYGVKD. The CDR3 sequence is 14 residues long. V gave up 7 bases and J gave up 4 bases; unmatched junction bases: 7. CDR3 bases: TGTGCCATCACGACCGGACAGGGGAGCTATGGCTACACCTTC. Protein product: CAITTGQGSYGYTF.

This clone was recorded only once. The chain recombines TRBV5-4 with TRBJ2-5; D ambiguous. Germline V gene lookup returns CDR1 SGHNT and CDR2 YYREEE (reference sequence). The CDR3 has 13 amino acids. The V and J ends lost 2 bases and 4 bases respectively, with 9 bases between them. CDR3 nucleotides: TGTGCCAGCAGCTTAGAGTTCGGAGAGACCCAGTACTTC. This translates into CASSLEFGETQYF.

The CDR3: CASSLDHSGANVLTF. CDR3 nucleotide sequence: TGTGCCAGCAGCCTAGACCACTCTGGGGCCAACGTCCTGACTTTC. The chain combines TRBV3-1 (or the pseudogene TRBV3-2) with TRBJ2-6, with D unresolved. Germline values: CDR1 LGHDT, CDR2 YNNKEL (reference sequence). This CDR3 is built from 15 residues. Trimming cost V 4 bases and J 0 bases, with 7 bases left between them.

This chain joins TRBV28 and TRBJ2-2; the match to TRBD2 covers 11 bases. Germline V lookup: CDR1 MDHEN, CDR2 SYDVKM. The CDR3 totals 17 residues. V shed 6 bases and J 1 base; nucleotides not matched to a gene: 7. The CDR3 coding sequence is TGTGCCAGCAGCTCCCCGGGACTAGCGGTGAACACCGGGGAGCTGTTTTTT. As protein: CASSSPGLAVNTGELFF.

This clone was counted once. The chain employs TRBV6-6 and TRBJ2-4, with 9 positions matching TRBD2. This CDR3 has 15 amino acids. J was trimmed by 1 base and V by 5 bases; bases with no gene match: 3. Germline V gene lookup returns CDR1 MNHNY and CDR2 SVGAGI (reference sequence). The CDR3 DNA sequence: TGTGCCAGCAGTCCGAGCGGGGGGGCCAAAAACATTCAGTACTTC. Protein: CASSPSGGAKNIQYF.

The chain employs TRBV3-1 (or the pseudogene TRBV3-2) and TRBJ1-6; 7 nucleotides align to TRBD1. The V segment lost 2 bases and the J segment 6 bases; nucleotides outside the gene matches: 4. Germline CDR1 LGHDT, CDR2 YNNKEL (reference sequence). The CDR3 length is 15 residues. The CDR3 region is CASSQWDRPNSPLHF. CDR3 in DNA: TGTGCCAGCAGCCAATGGGACAGACCTAATTCACCCCTCCACTTT.

The chain uses TRBV6-5 and TRBJ1-5; 12 bases agree with TRBD1. With 5 bases clipped from V and 6 bases from J, the junction kept 5 bases outside the gene matches. CDR3 size: 15 residues. CDR1 MNHEY and CDR2 SVGAGI come from the germline V gene. CDR3 bases: TGTGCCAGCAGTCGGGACAGGGGGCTCGGTCAGCCCCAGCATTTT. Translated: CASSRDRGLGQPQHF.

The chain is built from TRBV15 and TRBJ2-5; 9 bases align to TRBD2. This CDR3 has 15 amino acids. Germline CDR1 and CDR2: LNHNV and YYDKDF (reference sequence). After removal of 7 bases from V and 3 bases from J, the junction contained 9 bases not matched to a gene. The CDR3 DNA reads TGTGCCACCAACGGGCGGGAGGGCCGCAAAGAGACCCAGTACTTC. It specifies CATNGREGRKETQYF.

As DNA, the CDR3 is TGTGCCAGTAGTATAGCATCGGGGTTGTACGAAAAACTGTTTTTT. Its protein product is CASSIASGLYEKLFF. V and J are TRBV19 and TRBJ1-4; D call uncertain. The CDR3 is 15 amino acids. Trimming stripped 1 base from V and 8 bases from J, with 14 bases between. Germline lookup yields CDR1 LNHDA and CDR2 SQIVND (reference sequence).